This record concerns one T cell receptor beta chain sequence. Its antigen remains unknown. Germline loops: CDR1 LNHDA, CDR2 SQIVND (reference sequence). The ends lost 5 bases at V and 2 bases at J; junction bases unmatched: 5. This CDR3 comprises 15 residues. This entry is derived from a study of T cell responses to AZD1222 COVID-19 vaccine. Notes on the study in general: Elevations in Spike-specific TCR breadth and depth followed administration of two AZD1222 doses. Dominant at 160-218 and 743-854, vaccine-associated CD4 TCRs also spanned spike.

TCRdb's table, derived via immunoSEQ multiplex PCR, lists solely in-frame clones and lacks some. The sample consists of more than 150,000 clones, about 87% of them appearing once. This chain uses TRBV19 with TRBJ2-3; 9 bases line up with TRBD1. The source of this sequence is an adult in good health. Sequenced here: peripheral blood, sampled on day 0 of AZD1222 vaccination. CDR3 DNA: TGTGCCAGTAGTTCGGGACAGGGTATCACAGATACGCAGTATTTT. The encoded protein is CASSSGQGITDTQYF.